This T cell receptor (beta chain) is from a study of molecular identifiers for immune sequencing clone quantification. This clonotype was counted many times. Libraries from naive CD8 cells were generated from 20,000 to 1,000,000 sorted cells (with 10%, 30% or 50% RNA). Library preparation followed earlier protocols using designated TCR primers. A single record per CDR3 protein comes from TCRdb applying MiXCR to the PCR reads. The sample lists hundreds of thousands of distinct CDR3 sequences; roughly 25% were seen once. The CDR3 is 18 amino acids. Germline loops: CDR1 DFQATT, CDR2 SNEGSKA (reference sequence). Germline trimming cut 0 bases from V and 4 bases from J; bases unmatched to any gene: 7.

The TCR comes from a human donor in good health. Some libraries in this study had Jurkat cell RNA spiked in. J is TRBJ2-3 and V is TRBV20-1; 16 nucleotides match TRBD2. Sequenced: naive CD8+ T cells from blood, with Jurkat cell RNA spiked in. Subset given: FACS-sorted CD8+CD4-CCR7+CD45RA+ naive T cells. The CDR3 sequence: CSARDGTSGRAVSDTQYF. CDR3 nucleotide sequence: TGCAGTGCTAGAGATGGGACTAGCGGGAGGGCCGTGTCAGATACGCAGTATTTT.